The 20 T cell receptor beta chains presented below share a single source sample, sequenced in a study of Ad26.COV2.S vaccination and SARS-CoV-2 variants. Sequencing used immunoSEQ multiplex PCR; TCRdb keeps in-frame clones, though not all of them. Among 290,000 or so clones listed, around 87% were seen once. Noted treatment: some 20 received Ad26.COV2.S at low or high dose, single or two shots; about 5 received placebo; per-sample allocation not given. Sampling was performed 63 days after the first vaccine or placebo injection. Sequencing was performed on peripheral blood, taken in a trial of Ad26.COV2.S vaccine versus placebo. These receptors were taken from a person between 18 and 59 years old who received the Ad26.COV2.S COVID-19 vaccine or a placebo.

The chain employs TRBV18 and TRBJ2-7; 9 bases line up with TRBD1. V was pared by 0 bases and J by 5 bases, with 5 bases of the junction left unmatched. This CDR3 comprises 15 residues. CDR1 is KGHSH and CDR2 is LQKENI in the germline V gene. The CDR3 DNA is TGTGCCAGCTCACCACCCGGGACAGGGTACGACGAGCAGTACTTC. Residues: CASSPPGTGYDEQYF.

V gene TRBV2 combines with J gene TRBJ1-2; D unresolved. CDR1 and CDR2 (germline): SNHLY, FYNNEI. CDR3 length: 11 residues. Trimming stripped 2 bases from V and 7 bases from J, with 5 bases between. This CDR3 reads CASSELGGYTF. The DNA for the CDR3 is TGTGCCAGCAGTGAACTCGGTGGCTACACCTTC.

In this sample, this clone turned up once. The gene calls are TRBV18 and TRBJ2-7; D gene ambiguous. Looked up from germline, CDR1 is KGHSH and CDR2 is LQKENI. The CDR3 spans 15 residues. Trimming stripped 3 bases from V and 6 bases from J, with 18 bases between. CDR3 DNA sequence: TGTGCCAGCTCACCTATTTCTCGAAACGTCCGCGAGCAGTACTTC. Amino acid sequence: CASSPISRNVREQYF.

In the case of this clone: Other DNA sequences from this sample encode an identical CDR3 as well. V gene TRBV20-1 combines with J gene TRBJ2-7; TRBD2 agrees at 9 bases. CDR3 length equals 13 residues. The germline gives CDR1 DFQATT, CDR2 SNEGSKA (reference sequence). The junction had 4 bases not matched to a gene; V was cut back by 3 bases and J by 4 bases. The CDR3 spells CSASGLAGYEQYF. The CDR3 bases are TGCAGTGCTAGTGGGCTAGCGGGATACGAGCAGTACTTC.

The chain couples TRBV2 to TRBJ2-7, with TRBD2 matching 14 bases. The CDR3 length is 17 residues. The trim removed 5 bases at V and 6 bases at J, leaving 12 bases unmatched. Per germline, CDR1 SNHLY and CDR2 FYNNEI. CDR3 nucleotides: TGTGCCAGCAGTCTCAGAACGGGACTAGCGGGAGTGGTCGAGCAGTACTTC. Encoded protein: CASSLRTGLAGVVEQYF.

The rearrangement uses TRBV6-4 and TRBJ1-2, with TRBD1 matching over 11 bases. This CDR3 is 16 amino acids long. The ends lost 2 bases at V and 6 bases at J; junction bases unmatched: 8. Looked up from germline, CDR1 is MRHNA and CDR2 is SNTAGT. This chain's CDR3 is CASSDPPGQGGNGYTF. For the CDR3, the DNA is TGTGCCAGCAGTGACCCGCCGGGACAGGGGGGGAATGGCTACACCTTC.

The V gene is TRBV7-3, the J gene TRBJ2-3; possibly TRBD1 or TRBD2 for D (6 bases each). The CDR3 runs 15 residues. V was clipped by 5 bases and J by 3 bases, with 15 bases between them. The germline V gene has CDR1 SGHTA and CDR2 FQGTGA. The CDR3 DNA reads as TGTGCCAGCAGCAAAAACAGAGGGGGGACAGATACGCAGTATTTT. Its protein product is CASSKNRGGTDTQYF.

This clone was detected only a few times. The chain links TRBV7-2 to TRBJ2-1, with TRBD1 matching over 9 bases. This CDR3 comprises 16 residues. J was trimmed by 5 bases and V by 7 bases; bases with no gene match: 12. The germline gives CDR1 SGHTA, CDR2 FQGNSA. The CDR3 sequence: CASNPGQGKPHNEQFF. The CDR3 DNA sequence: TGTGCCAGCAACCCAGGACAGGGGAAACCCCACAATGAGCAGTTCTTC.

The chain is built from TRBV5-1 and TRBJ2-7, with D perhaps matching TRBD1 (6 bases). The CDR3 is made up of 14 amino acids. Germline V CDR1 and CDR2: SGHRS, YFSETQ. The germline V and J ends were trimmed by 1 base and 4 bases, with 12 bases remaining between them. This CDR3 is CASSLSWGPYEQYF. The CDR3 nucleotides are TGCGCCAGCAGCTTGTCGTGGGGGCCTTACGAGCAGTACTTC.

This rearrangement joins TRBV6-2 or TRBV6-3 to TRBJ1-1; possible D gene TRBD1, 6 bases. Trimming removed 6 bases at V and 2 bases at J, with 19 bases between. CDR3 size: 16 residues. The V gene's germline CDR1 is MNHEY and CDR2 SVGEGT. The CDR3 protein is CASSPLWTAINTEAFF. The CDR3 bases are TGTGCCAGCAGCCCACTCTGGACAGCTATTAACACTGAAGCTTTCTTT.

The chain couples TRBV4-1 to TRBJ1-1; weak D call: TRBD1 (5 bases). This CDR3 contains 13 residues. V shed 4 bases and J shed 5 bases, with 11 bases lying between them. CDR1 is MGHRA, CDR2 YSYEKL, per germline. The CDR3 DNA is TGCGCCAGCAGCCGTGGGGGAGGGACTGAAGCTTTCTTT. Its translation: CASSRGGGTEAFF.

This chain connects TRBV19 to TRBJ1-6, with unresolved D. The length of the CDR3 is 15 residues. Germline V gene data show CDR1 as LNHDA and CDR2 as SQIVND (reference sequence). Trimming pared 6 bases from V and 3 bases from J, leaving 12 bases between. The CDR3 protein is CASRPAWIYNSPLHF. The CDR3 nucleotides are TGTGCCAGTAGGCCTGCTTGGATCTATAATTCACCCCTCCACTTT.

This clone turned up a few times. The chain carries TRBV29-1 and TRBJ1-1, with D possibly being TRBD1 (6 bases). Trimming took 6 bases from V and 12 from J, leaving 17 bases between them. The CDR3 length is 11 residues. Germline loops: CDR1 SQVTM, CDR2 ANQGSEA. The CDR3 loop reads CSVDRTARTFF. For the CDR3, the DNA is TGCAGCGTCGACCGGACAGCGAGGACTTTCTTT.

The chain couples TRBV11-2 to TRBJ2-7; D unresolved. The CDR3 covers 12 residues. In germline, CDR1 is SGHAT, CDR2 FQNNGV. Trimming cost V 5 bases and J 0 bases, with 5 bases left between them. CDR3 coding DNA: TGTGCCAGCAGCCTGGACTCCTACGAGCAGTACTTC. It is translated as CASSLDSYEQYF.

The chain recombines TRBV4-2 with TRBJ1-4; TRBD1 might be the D (5 bases). CDR3 length equals 17 residues. V was trimmed by 1 base and J by 4 bases, leaving 16 bases between them. CDR1 and CDR2 (germline): LGHNA, YNFKEQ. Written as DNA, the CDR3 is TGTGCCAGCAGCCAAGCTGGGAATTGGGGCATTAATGAAAAACTGTTTTTT. This sequence encodes CASSQAGNWGINEKLFF.

The chain links TRBV25-1 to TRBJ2-7; D unclear. The germline gives CDR1 MGHDK, CDR2 SYGVNS. The CDR3 runs to 13 residues. V lost 3 bases and J lost 5, with 11 bases in between. CDR3: CASSDPNIDEQYF. CDR3 coding DNA: TGTGCCAGCAGTGACCCCAACATAGACGAGCAGTACTTC.

Turning to this clone: An end of the junction differs from the germline gene, which may be a read error. The chain uses TRBV18 and TRBJ2-7; 8 positions agree with TRBD2. The CDR3 runs 15 residues. Germline CDR1 reads KGHSH; CDR2 reads LQKENI. The CDR3 coding sequence is TGTGCCAGCTCACCAGCTGGAAGCAGGCGGGGGGAGCTGTACTTC. It is translated as CASSPAGSRRGELYF.

V usage is TRBV4-3 and J usage is TRBJ2-3; D tentatively reads TRBD1 or TRBD2 (6 bases each). Germline V CDR1 and CDR2: LGHNA, YSLEER. Trimming stripped 2 bases from V and 6 bases from J, with 18 bases between. The CDR3 spans 16 residues. CDR3 sequence: CASSQQENPGADTQYF. The CDR3 DNA reads as TGCGCCAGCAGCCAACAAGAAAACCCGGGGGCGGATACGCAGTATTTT.

This chain joins TRBV9 and TRBJ2-2; 15 bases agree with TRBD2. Trimming cost V 4 bases and J 7 bases; bases outside gene matches: 5. Germline loops: CDR1 SGDLS, CDR2 YYNGEE. The CDR3 is 16 amino acids. The CDR3 sequence: CASSPGTSGGRGELFF. The CDR3 nucleotides read TGTGCCAGCAGCCCCGGGACTAGCGGGGGGCGCGGGGAGCTGTTTTTT.

The rearrangement uses TRBV5-1 and TRBJ2-1; D not certain. This CDR3 is built from 14 residues. Germline CDR1 SGHRS, CDR2 YFSETQ. The V end was cut by 4 bases, the J end by 3 bases, with 11 bases between. The CDR3 region has the DNA TGCGCCAGCAGCCCGGCCCCTAGCTACAATGAGCAGTTCTTC. It codes for CASSPAPSYNEQFF. Variable domain in full (rest from reference TRBV5-1 and TRBJ2-1): KAGVTQTPRYLIKTRGQQVTLSCSPISGHRSVSWYQQTPGQGLQFLFEYFSETQRNKGNFPGRFSGRQFSNSRSEMNVSTLELGDSALYLCASSPAPSYNEQFFGPGTRLTVL.